This T cell receptor beta chain came from a study of shared clonotypes between healthy human individuals (dated by TCRdb to about 2020). As for the study more broadly: Three men and a couple of women, aged 18 to 49 years, made up the cohort. For each donor, three plates each were used for CD4 naive and CD4 memory, two plates were used for CD8 naive, and one plate was used for CD8 memory. The study deeply sequenced blood TCR repertoires of about 5 healthy adults to estimate repertoire size and the extent of clonotype sharing between individuals. To increase sequencing depth and limit assay-specific biases, different laboratories used diverse techniques to prepare libraries and sequence TCR repertoires. Each donor's leukapheresis produced roughly between roughly 0.85 and 9.5 billion PBMCs.

Measured from the cysteine to the phenylalanine, the CDR3 is 15 residues long. CDR3 DNA is the only sequence kept; it has 45 bases, read in frame from the first base. Relative to germline, V is 0 bases shorter and J is 3 bases shorter, with 11 bases between their ends. From a lookup of the germline V gene (reference sequence), CDR1 and CDR2 are MNHEY and SMNVEV. Regarding this clone: The target of this receptor is not known. One base away there is no much larger clone; base qualities are not given.

CD8 naive samples were obtained by positive selection for CCR7 among CD45RO-negative cells, yielding a CD45RA+CCR7+ population from which TemRA cells were excluded. The donors were healthy, HIV-negative adults who had no recently reported acute infections or vaccinations. All donors were Caucasian adults living in Nashville, Tennessee, USA. Blood was obtained by leukapheresis, after which PBMCs were separated by Ficoll-Histopaque density gradient centrifugation and cryopreserved in liquid nitrogen vapor phase. Analytical flow cytometry was used to check the purity and quantity of every magnetically sorted T cell population. Genomic DNA was isolated from every sorted fraction and measured by UV absorbance on a Nanodrop 2000c. Summary of the overall study and its limitations: Sampling was restricted to blood, and TCR repertoires in tissue are likely to differ from TCR repertoires in blood. Because the study included only a small number of donors, the genetic and exposure-history diversity represented was limited. Compared with non-shared clonotypes, clonotypes shared by all four sorted-subset donors had higher generation probabilities. Rarefaction of sorted-subset datasets indicated incomplete sequencing despite the large sequencing depth. Pairwise subsampling led to the expectation that sequencing depth would affect the degree of clonotype sharing among donors. Larger estimated clonotype richness was generally found for naive subsets than for memory subsets. Across four donors, approximately 5% of naive CD4, roughly 3.3% of naive CD8, under 2.5% of memory CD4, and 0.4% to 0.45% of memory CD8 clonotypes were shared.

Using the deep immunoSEQ assay, TCR CDR3 regions were amplified from genomic DNA by multiplex PCR. Extracted genomic DNA from each cell subset was spread evenly across all wells of several immunoSEQ 96-well plates, with each plate serving as a replicate. For sorted subsets, about 220 ng of genomic DNA, equivalent to 30,000 or so T cell genomes, went into each replicate PCR. The purified libraries were quantified using a Qubit 3.0 fluorometer, sized with a Bioanalyzer 2100, and then quantified again using the KAPA Library Quantification kit. A separate single-read 150-cycle Illumina NextSeq 550 flow cell was used to sequence each immunoSEQ 96-well plate. In the paper's pipeline: Because only junctional sequences without quality scores were contained in the immunoSEQ output, filtering matching that applied to full-length reads could not be performed. Sequences were annotated with PyIR, a Python wrapper for IgBLAST v1.9, using IMGT germline references to assign V/J genes and CDR3. Reads were filtered out if the reads had weak V/J assignments (E-value above 1e-6), no CDR3, stop codons, out-of-frame junctions, or ambiguous translated residues. V3J clonotypes were defined by identical inferred V gene, J gene, and CDR3 amino acid sequence. Percentage overlap between repertoires was computed as shared unique clonotypes divided by the size of the smaller repertoire. RTK rarefaction, the Chao1 estimator, and Recon v2.1 estimates of unobserved clonotypes were used to assess repertoire richness. Generation probabilities were computed with OLGA for all TCRbeta clonotypes obtained by the gDNA method from several donors. TCRdb stores this immuneACCESS table with in-frame sequences only. Part of the clones is absent; in the studies checked, under half of the shortfall reflects unresolved V genes, and no reason is known for the rest. V, J and clone size are those of that table, while D and trimming were read from the DNA. The sample yields around 1.9 million clones; approximately 94% were counted once. 1.5% to 2% of the sample is held by the ten biggest clonotypes.

Specimen: naive CD8+ T cells from PBMCs. In the paper's terms, the cell subset or site label means: CD45RA+CCR7+. The sequence came from a man aged 18 to 35 in good health. Some clones in this sample may be carry-over from other donors' samples. The chain uses TRBV27 and TRBJ2-5; TRBD1 is possibly the D segment (5 matching bases). The nucleotide sequence reads TGTGCCAGCAGTTTATCGTTGGACACTGAAGAGACCCAGTACTTC. The encoded protein is CASSLSLDTEETQYF.